This T cell receptor beta chain derives from a study of blood T cell repertoires in COVID-19. Participant-reported clinical history was the basis for cohort assignment. Recovery among Cohort 3 donors was established by two negative PCRs, clearance, or symptom resolution. The V and J ends lost 3 bases and 1 base, in that order; junction bases with no gene match: 3. From germline, CDR1 is LGHNA and CDR2 YSLEER. The CDR3 loop spans 15 amino acids. Method: immunoSEQ multiplex PCR; TCRdb's copy keeps in-frame clones and lacks some. The table includes 110,000 to 150,000 clones, 80% to 90% detected once. In this sample, this clone turned up once.

Sequencing was performed on PBMCs or T cells enriched from blood (not recorded which). The clonotype originates from a man in his fifties or sixties who had recovered from COVID-19. The chain couples TRBV4-3 to TRBJ1-5; 7 nucleotides agree with TRBD1. Here the CDR3 DNA reads TGCGCCAGCAGCCACAGACAGGGAAGCAATCAGCCCCAGCATTTT. It yields the protein CASSHRQGSNQPQHF.